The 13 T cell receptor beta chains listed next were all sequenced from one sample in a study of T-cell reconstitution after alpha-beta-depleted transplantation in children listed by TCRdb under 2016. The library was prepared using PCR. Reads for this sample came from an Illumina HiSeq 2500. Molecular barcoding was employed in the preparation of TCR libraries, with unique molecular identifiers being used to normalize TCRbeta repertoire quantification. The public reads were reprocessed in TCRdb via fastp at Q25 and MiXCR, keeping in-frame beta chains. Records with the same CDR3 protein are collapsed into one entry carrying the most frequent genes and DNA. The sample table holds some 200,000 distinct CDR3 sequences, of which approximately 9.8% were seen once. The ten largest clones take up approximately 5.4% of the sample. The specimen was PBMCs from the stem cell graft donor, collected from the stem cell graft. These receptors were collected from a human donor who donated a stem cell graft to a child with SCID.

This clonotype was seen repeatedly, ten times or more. CDR3 protein: CSASHGGKETQYF. The CDR3 DNA follows: TGCAGTGCTAGCCACGGCGGGAAAGAGACCCAGTACTTC. V usage is TRBV20-1 and J usage is TRBJ2-5, with TRBD2 as a possible D gene (6 bases). V was shortened by 3 bases and J by 3 bases, with 11 bases between the two germline ends. Looked up from germline, CDR1 is DFQATT and CDR2 is SNEGSKA (reference sequence). The CDR3 loop spans 13 amino acids.

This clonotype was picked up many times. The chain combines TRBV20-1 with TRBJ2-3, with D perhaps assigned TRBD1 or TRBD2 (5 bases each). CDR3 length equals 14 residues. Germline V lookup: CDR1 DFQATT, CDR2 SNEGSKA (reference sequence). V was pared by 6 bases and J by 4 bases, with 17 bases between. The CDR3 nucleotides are TGCAGTGCCGAAACTTCCGGGACGGCAGATACGCAGTATTTT. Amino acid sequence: CSAETSGTADTQYF.

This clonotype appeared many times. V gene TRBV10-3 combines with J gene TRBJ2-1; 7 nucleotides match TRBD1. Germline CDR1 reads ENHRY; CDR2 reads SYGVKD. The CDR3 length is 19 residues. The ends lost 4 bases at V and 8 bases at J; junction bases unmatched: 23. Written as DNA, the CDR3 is TGTGCCATCAGTGGGGTCACAGGGGCACCCCACGTAGGTGCCGATGAGCAGTTCTTC. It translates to CAISGVTGAPHVGADEQFF.

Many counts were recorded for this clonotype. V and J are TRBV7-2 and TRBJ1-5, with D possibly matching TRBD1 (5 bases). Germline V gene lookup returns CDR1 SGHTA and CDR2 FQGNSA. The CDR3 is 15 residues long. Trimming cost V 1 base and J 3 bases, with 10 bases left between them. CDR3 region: CASSLGGRHNQPQHF. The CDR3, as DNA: TGTGCCAGCAGCTTAGGGGGCAGACACAATCAGCCCCAGCATTTT.

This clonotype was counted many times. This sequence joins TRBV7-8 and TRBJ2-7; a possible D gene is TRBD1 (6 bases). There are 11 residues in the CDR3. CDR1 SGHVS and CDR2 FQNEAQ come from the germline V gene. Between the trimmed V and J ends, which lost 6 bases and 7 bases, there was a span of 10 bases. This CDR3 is CASSEGGEQYF. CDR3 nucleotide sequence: TGTGCCAGCAGTGAAGGGGGAGAGCAGTACTTC.

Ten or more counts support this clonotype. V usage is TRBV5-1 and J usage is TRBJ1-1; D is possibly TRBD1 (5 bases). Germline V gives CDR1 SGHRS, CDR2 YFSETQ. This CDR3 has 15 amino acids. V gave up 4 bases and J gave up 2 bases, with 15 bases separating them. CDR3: CASSPRSGGNTEAFF. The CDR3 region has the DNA TGCGCCAGCAGCCCACGGAGTGGGGGAAACACTGAAGCTTTCTTT.

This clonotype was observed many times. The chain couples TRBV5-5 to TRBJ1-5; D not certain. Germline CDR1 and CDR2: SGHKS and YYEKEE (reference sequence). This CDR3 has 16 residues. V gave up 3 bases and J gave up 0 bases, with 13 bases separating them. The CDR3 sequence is CASSSRPDSSNQPQHF. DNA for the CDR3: TGTGCCAGCAGCTCCCGGCCAGACTCTAGCAATCAGCCCCAGCATTTT.

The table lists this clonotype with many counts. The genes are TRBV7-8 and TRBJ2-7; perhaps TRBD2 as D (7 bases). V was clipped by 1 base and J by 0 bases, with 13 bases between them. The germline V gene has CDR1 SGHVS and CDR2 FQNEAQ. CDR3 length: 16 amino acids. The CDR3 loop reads CASSLGRGDNSYEQYF. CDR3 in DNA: TGTGCCAGCAGCTTAGGACGGGGGGACAACTCCTACGAGCAGTACTTC.

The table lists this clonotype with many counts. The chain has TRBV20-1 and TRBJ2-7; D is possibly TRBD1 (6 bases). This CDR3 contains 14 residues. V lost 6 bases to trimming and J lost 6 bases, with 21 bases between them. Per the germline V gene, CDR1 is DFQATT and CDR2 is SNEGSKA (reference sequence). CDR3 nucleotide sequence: TGCAGTGCCAAGGTACAAGGGGGATTCGGCGAGCAGTACTTC. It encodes CSAKVQGGFGEQYF.

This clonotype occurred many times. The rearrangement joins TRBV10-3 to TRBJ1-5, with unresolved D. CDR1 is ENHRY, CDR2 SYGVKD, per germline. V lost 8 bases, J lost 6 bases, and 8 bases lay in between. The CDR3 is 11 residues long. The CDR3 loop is CAIGRRQPQHF. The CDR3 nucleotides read TGTGCCATCGGGAGACGTCAGCCCCAGCATTTT.

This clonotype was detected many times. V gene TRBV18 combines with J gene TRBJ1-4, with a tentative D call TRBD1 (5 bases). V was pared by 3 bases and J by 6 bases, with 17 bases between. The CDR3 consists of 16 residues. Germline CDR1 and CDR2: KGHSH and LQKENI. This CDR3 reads CASSPERQPLYEKLFF. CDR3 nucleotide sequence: TGTGCCAGCTCACCGGAAAGACAGCCCTTGTATGAAAAACTGTTTTTT.

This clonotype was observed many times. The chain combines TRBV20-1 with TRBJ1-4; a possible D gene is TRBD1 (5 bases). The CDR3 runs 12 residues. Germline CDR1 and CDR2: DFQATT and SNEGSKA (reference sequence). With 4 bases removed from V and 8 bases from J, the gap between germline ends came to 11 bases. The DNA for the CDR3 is TGCAGTGCTATGCAGGGAAACGAAAAACTGTTTTTT. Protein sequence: CSAMQGNEKLFF.

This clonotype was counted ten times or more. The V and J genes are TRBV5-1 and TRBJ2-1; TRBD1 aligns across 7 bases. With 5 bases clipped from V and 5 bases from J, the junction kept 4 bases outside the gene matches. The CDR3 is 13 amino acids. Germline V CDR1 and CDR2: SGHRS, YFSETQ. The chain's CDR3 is CASRTGQNNEQFF. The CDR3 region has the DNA TGCGCCAGCAGGACGGGACAGAACAATGAGCAGTTCTTC.